These 13 T cell receptor beta chains were sequenced from one sample in a study of blood T cell repertoires in COVID-19. The table came from immunoSEQ multiplex PCR; TCRdb's copy has only in-frame clones and leaves some out. The data show roughly 380,000 clones, around nine tenths seen once. Sequencing used peripheral blood. The receptors originated from a middle-aged woman with COVID-19, enrolled during active disease.

This clone was detected only a few times. The CDR3 reads CASSLLAVPRAGNTIYF. Written as DNA, the CDR3 is TGTGCCAGCAGCTTGTTGGCAGTCCCGAGGGCTGGAAACACCATATATTTT. This rearrangement joins TRBV5-6 to TRBJ1-3; D is ambiguous. The CDR3 length is 17 residues. Germline lookup yields CDR1 SGHDT and CDR2 YYEEEE. The ends were cut back, 1 base at V and 2 bases at J, with 16 bases in the middle.

This clone has just a few counts. The chain links TRBV27 to TRBJ1-5; no reliable D call. The CDR3 consists of 14 residues. The V and J ends lost 0 bases and 8 bases respectively, with 11 bases between them. Germline values: CDR1 MNHEY, CDR2 SMNVEV (reference sequence). The CDR3, as DNA: TGTGCCAGCAGTTTATCGGAGAGCGTTGAGCCCCAGCATTTT. Translated, it gives CASSLSESVEPQHF.

The V and J genes are TRBV28 and TRBJ1-6, with D possibly being TRBD1 (5 bases). The CDR3 spans 12 residues. Germline CDR1 MDHEN, CDR2 SYDVKM. Trimming took 4 bases from V and 16 from J, leaving 14 bases between them. The CDR3 DNA reads TGTGCCAGCAGTTCGGACATCCTCGGGCTCCACTTT. It yields the protein CASSSDILGLHF.

The CDR3 nucleotides are TGTGCCAGCAGTCGACAGGGGAGTGGTGAAGCTTTCTTT. Protein product: CASSRQGSGEAFF. V and J are TRBV6-5 and TRBJ1-1, with 8 bases lining up with TRBD1. CDR1 MNHEY and CDR2 SVGAGI come from the germline V gene. The CDR3 length is 13 residues. The V segment lost 5 bases and the J segment 7 bases; nucleotides outside the gene matches: 6.

The V call is TRBV7-2, the J call TRBJ2-5; weak D call: TRBD1 (6 bases). With 5 bases removed from V and 1 base from J, the gap between germline ends came to 11 bases. The CDR3 contains 14 residues. CDR1 SGHTA and CDR2 FQGNSA come from the germline V gene. The CDR3 region has the DNA TGTGCCAGCAGCATAACAGGGCTCCAAGAGACCCAGTACTTC. Its translation: CASSITGLQETQYF.

The rearrangement links TRBV9 to TRBJ1-2, with 7 bases matching TRBD1. CDR1 is SGDLS, CDR2 YYNGEE, per germline. The CDR3 is 13 amino acids. The ends lost 4 bases at V and 8 bases at J; junction bases unmatched: 8. This CDR3 is CASSLGQAAGYTF. CDR3 DNA sequence: TGTGCCAGCAGCCTCGGACAGGCCGCCGGCTACACCTTC.

This chain connects TRBV30 to TRBJ1-1, with D perhaps TRBD1 (6 bases). Germline CDR1 and CDR2: GTSNPN and SVGIG (reference sequence). The CDR3 has 12 residues. With 5 bases removed from V and 6 bases from J, the gap between germline ends came to 13 bases. The CDR3 region is CAWSWGQPEAFF. The CDR3 region has the DNA TGTGCCTGGTCCTGGGGGCAGCCTGAAGCTTTCTTT.

The genes are TRBV30 and TRBJ2-5; D perhaps matches TRBD2 (6 bases). Looked up from germline, CDR1 is GTSNPN and CDR2 is SVGIG (reference sequence). This CDR3 contains 10 residues. V gave up 1 base and J gave up 13 bases, with 10 bases separating them. CDR3 coding DNA: TGTGCCTGGAGTGGGGGGAGGTGGTACTTC. It specifies CAWSGGRWYF.

This sequence joins TRBV28 and TRBJ2-4; 7 positions match TRBD1. With V trimmed by 5 bases and J by 0 bases, 4 bases remained unmatched. Germline-derived CDR1 and CDR2 are MDHEN and SYDVKM. CDR3 size: 15 residues. CDR3: CASSPGQLAKNIQYF. The CDR3 DNA is TGTGCCAGCAGTCCGGGACAGCTAGCCAAAAACATTCAGTACTTC. Looking up the rest from reference TRBV28 and TRBJ2-4 gives the full variable domain: DVKVTQSSRYLVKRTGEKVFLECVQDMDHENMFWYRQDPGLGLRLIYFSYDVKMKEKGDIPEGYSVSREKKERFSLILESASTNQTSMYLCASSPGQLAKNIQYFGAGTRLSVL.

This chain links TRBV5-4 with TRBJ2-7, with 7 bases fitting TRBD1. Trimming cost V 4 bases and J 6 bases; bases outside gene matches: 10. The CDR3 has 14 residues. The germline V gene encodes CDR1 SGHNT and CDR2 YYREEE (reference sequence). The CDR3 DNA sequence: TGTGCCAGCAGCCCGCGGACGGCAGGGGGCGAGCAGTACTTC. This codes for CASSPRTAGGEQYF.

In nucleotides, the CDR3 is TGTGCCATCAGTGAGTCGAGGAGGGGACTAGCGGGAGGGTACGAGCAGTACTTC. This codes for CAISESRRGLAGGYEQYF. This chain links TRBV10-3 with TRBJ2-7, with TRBD2 identical over 16 bases. Trimming removed 0 bases from V and 4 bases from J; junction bases left unmatched: 6. Germline lookup yields CDR1 ENHRY and CDR2 SYGVKD. There are 18 residues in the CDR3.

The chain links TRBV3-1 (or the pseudogene TRBV3-2) to TRBJ1-2, with D perhaps matching TRBD1 (6 bases). The CDR3 covers 14 residues. V lost 3 bases and J lost 8, with 16 bases in between. Germline V gene sequence: CDR1 LGHDT, CDR2 YNNKEL (reference sequence). The CDR3: CASSHVLGGRGYTF. CDR3 nucleotide sequence: TGTGCCAGCAGCCACGTCTTGGGGGGGCGAGGCTACACCTTC.

This clone was seen once. The gene calls are TRBV5-4 and TRBJ2-1; D may be TRBD2 (6 bases). Trimming removed 4 bases at V and 6 bases at J, with 17 bases between. This CDR3 is 15 amino acids long. Looked up from germline, CDR1 is SGHNT and CDR2 is YYREEE (reference sequence). The CDR3 sequence: CASSQAPGVGNEQFF. CDR3 sequence (DNA): TGTGCCAGCAGCCAGGCCCCGGGAGTAGGCAATGAGCAGTTCTTC. The full variable domain, its missing parts supplied by reference TRBV5-4 and TRBJ2-1, is ETGVTQSPTHLIKTRGQQVTLRCSSQSGHNTVSWYQQALGQGPQFIFQYYREEENGRGNFPPRFSGLQFPNYSSELNVNALELDDSALYLCASSQAPGVGNEQFFGPGTRLTVL.